This TCR beta chain was retrieved from a study of T cell repertoires in cytomegalovirus infection. The wider study: Recently identified HLA-C-restricted and well-studied HLA-B-restricted CMV epitopes were used. Indications came from public TCR beta signatures; they pointed to CMV infection and to a matching HLA type.

This CDR3 spans 16 amino acids. V was clipped by 5 bases and J by 5 bases, with 19 bases between them. This clonotype was seen a few times. What it binds is unknown. Study outcomes and limitations: CMV carriers with the relevant HLA were identified by cumulative public TCR beta family frequency. Ex vivo, HLA-C-restricted CMV-specific TCR beta clonotypes prevailed over the rest of the response.

TCRdb re-called the reads through MiXCR, storing one row per CDR3 protein. The table lists about 920,000 distinct CDR3 sequences, around 32% of them singletons. The origin of this receptor is a human donor in good health (CMV status not recorded). Some clones in this sample may be carry-over from other donors' samples. This chain connects TRBV12-3 or TRBV12-4 to TRBJ1-5, with D uncertain. The sample consisted of cultured CD8+ T cells from PBMCs, taken from culture after CMV antigen stimulation. The CDR3 here is CASSPSFVDGYQPQHF. DNA for the CDR3: TGTGCCAGCAGTCCGTCGTTTGTAGATGGATATCAGCCCCAGCATTTT.